The clone carrying this TCR beta chain has a single count. This specimen belongs to a study of blood T cell repertoires in COVID-19. Study overall: Acute and convalescent COVID-19 specimens originated in the United States, Italy and Spain.

There are 15 residues in the CDR3. In germline, CDR1 is LNHDA, CDR2 SQIVND (reference sequence). J gave up 4 bases and V 5 bases, and 8 bases lay outside the gene matches. Per the study methods: Cell counts per sample came from amplifying reference gene primers. Profiled with immunoSEQ multiplex PCR; TCRdb holds only in-frame clones, not every one. The V and J calls and clone size were taken over from that table, and D and trimming were inferred from the DNA. The table includes about 35,000 clones, approximately 89% detected once. The sequence was obtained from a man between 50 and 59 years old with active COVID-19. The sequenced sample was peripheral blood. The gene calls are TRBV19 and TRBJ1-2, with 9 bases fitting TRBD1. The CDR3, as DNA: TGTGCCAGTAGTGCCTGGACAGGGGCCGGCTATGGCTACACCTTC. It is translated as CASSAWTGAGYGYTF.